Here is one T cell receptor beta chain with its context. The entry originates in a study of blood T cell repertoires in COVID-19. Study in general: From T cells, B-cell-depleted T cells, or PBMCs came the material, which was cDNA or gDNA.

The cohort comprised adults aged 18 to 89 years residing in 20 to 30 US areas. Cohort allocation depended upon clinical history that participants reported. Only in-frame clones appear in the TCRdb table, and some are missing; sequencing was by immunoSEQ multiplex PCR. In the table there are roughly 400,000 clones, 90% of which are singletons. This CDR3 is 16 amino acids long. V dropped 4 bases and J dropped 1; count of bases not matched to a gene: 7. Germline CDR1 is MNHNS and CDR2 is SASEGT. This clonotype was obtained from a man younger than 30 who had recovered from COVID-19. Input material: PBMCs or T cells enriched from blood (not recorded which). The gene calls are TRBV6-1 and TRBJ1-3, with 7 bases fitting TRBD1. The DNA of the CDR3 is TGTGCCAGCAGTGCCAGACAGGGTACGTCTGGAAACACCATATATTTT. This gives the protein CASSARQGTSGNTIYF.